This TCR beta chain appears in the sequencing data of a study of blood T cells in healthy people across ages. The use of a sample-barcoded 5' primer and a J-beta primer mix characterized a second PCR of roughly 6 to 12 cycles. From the 5' RACE reads, TCRdb called clonotypes with MiXCR, one entry per CDR3 protein. This sample has almost 550,000 distinct CDR3 sequences, with approximately 25% found just once. This clonotype was recorded a few times. Its antigen is undetermined. The ends were cut back, 4 bases at V and 3 bases at J, with 13 bases in the middle. There are 14 residues in the CDR3. Looked up from germline, CDR1 is MDHEN and CDR2 is SYDVKM. Study results and limitations: Researchers report that TCR beta diversity correlated strongly with naive T cell percentage. Greater diversity and more naive CD4+ cells were seen in long-lived donors than in aged donors.

This sample was also put to use in a study of T cells of mothers and their children. That publication notes: All extracted RNA went into cDNA synthesis, about 1.4 ug per 15 ul. Thymic selection molds TCR recombination output in much the same way for related pairs as for unrelated pairs.

Source material: blood. The TCR comes from a boy aged 10-17 years in good health. The rearrangement links TRBV28 to TRBJ2-7; D is tentatively TRBD1 or TRBD2 (5 bases each). In DNA, the CDR3 is TGTGCCAGCAGTTCCCGGGACCACTTCTACGAGCAGTACTTC. It specifies CASSSRDHFYEQYF.